This TCR beta chain was profiled in a study of cytomegalovirus exposure and HLA in healthy donors. Germline CDR1 and CDR2: LNHDA and SQIVND (reference sequence). The germline V and J ends were trimmed by 4 bases and 7 bases, with 10 bases remaining between them. CDR3 length equals 12 residues. Primers: 60 Vbeta forward and 13 Jbeta reverse. Some clones are missing from TCRdb's copy, which holds only in-frame ones; the method was immunoSEQ multiplex PCR. Of more than 90,000 clones listed, around three quarters were seen once; the top ten hold roughly 8.4%. The chain carries TRBV19 and TRBJ2-5; D may be TRBD2 (5 bases). Sequences were obtained from PBMCs. The sequence was collected from a human donor in good health. CDR3 residues: CASSTSWATQYF. Here the CDR3 DNA reads TGTGCCAGTAGTACTAGCTGGGCGACCCAGTACTTC.